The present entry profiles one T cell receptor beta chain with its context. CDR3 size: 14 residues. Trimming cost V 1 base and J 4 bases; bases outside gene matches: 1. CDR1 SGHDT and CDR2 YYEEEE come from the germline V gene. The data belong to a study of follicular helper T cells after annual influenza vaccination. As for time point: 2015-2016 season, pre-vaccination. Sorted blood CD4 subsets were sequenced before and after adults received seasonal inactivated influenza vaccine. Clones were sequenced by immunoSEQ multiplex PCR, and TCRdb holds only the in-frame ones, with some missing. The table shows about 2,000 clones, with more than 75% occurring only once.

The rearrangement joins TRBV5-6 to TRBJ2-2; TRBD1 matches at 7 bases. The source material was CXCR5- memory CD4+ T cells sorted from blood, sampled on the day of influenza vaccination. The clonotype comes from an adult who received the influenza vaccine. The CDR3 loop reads CASSLHRGTGELFF. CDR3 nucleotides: TGTGCCAGCAGCTTGCACAGGGGCACCGGGGAGCTGTTTTTT.